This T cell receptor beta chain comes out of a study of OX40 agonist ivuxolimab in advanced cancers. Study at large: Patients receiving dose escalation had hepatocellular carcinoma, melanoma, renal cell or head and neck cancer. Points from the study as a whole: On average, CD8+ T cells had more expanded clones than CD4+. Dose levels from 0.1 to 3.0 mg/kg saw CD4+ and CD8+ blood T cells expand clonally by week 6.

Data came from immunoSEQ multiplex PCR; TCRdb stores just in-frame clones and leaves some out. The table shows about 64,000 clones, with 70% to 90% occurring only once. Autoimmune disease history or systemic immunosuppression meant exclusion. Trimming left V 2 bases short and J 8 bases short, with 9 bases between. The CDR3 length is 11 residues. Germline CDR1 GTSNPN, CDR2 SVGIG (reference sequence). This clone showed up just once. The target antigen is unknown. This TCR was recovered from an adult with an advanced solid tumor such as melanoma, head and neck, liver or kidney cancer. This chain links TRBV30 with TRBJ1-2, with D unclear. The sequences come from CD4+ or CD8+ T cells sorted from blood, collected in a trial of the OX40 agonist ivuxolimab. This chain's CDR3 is CAWSWGSGYTF. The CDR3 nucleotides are TGTGCCTGGAGTTGGGGATCCGGCTACACCTTC.